This TCR beta chain came from a study of T cell clonality in common variable immunodeficiency. This clone was detected many times. Coverage ceases 3 residues before the CDR3 finishes, and the germline J gene fills in the end. Clones were sequenced by immunoSEQ multiplex PCR, and TCRdb holds only the in-frame ones, with some missing. The sample shows tens of thousands of clones, none of them appearing just once. J gave up 7 bases and V 2 bases, and 6 bases lay outside the gene matches. This CDR3 comprises 15 residues. Germline lookup yields CDR1 SGHVS and CDR2 FNYEAQ. The chain joins TRBV7-6 to TRBJ2-2; 8 positions agree with TRBD2. This TCR derives from a person aged 18-69 years in good health. Material for sequencing was peripheral blood mononuclear cells. The DNA read from the CDR3 is TGTGCCAGCAGCTTAACCGGGACTAGGAGCGGGGAG. Translated, it gives CASSLTGTRSGE. In full, the CDR3 is CASSLTGTRSGELFF.